The source of this T cell receptor beta chain is a study of beta chain features in type 1 diabetes. Whole-study results and caveats: Researchers report that Type 1 diabetes patients had moderately but significantly shorter TCRB CDR3s across all four CD4+ subsets. Short templates might get an advantage during PCR, and this would be equal in patients and controls.

In this sample, this clone turned up a few times. Its antigen is not known. Expressed TCRB transcripts were sequenced, since all the RNA that had been isolated was reverse transcribed. Profiling relied on immunoSEQ multiplex PCR, and the TCRdb table lists in-frame clones only, not all of them. The sample records fewer than 200,000 clones, 10% to 13% being singletons. V was clipped by 2 bases and J by 1 base, with 8 bases between them. The germline gives CDR1 SGHTA, CDR2 FQGTGA. The CDR3 contains 15 residues. Once sorted, every population was more than 95% pure. The sequence was collected from a man under 40 with type 1 diabetes. V is TRBV7-3 and J is TRBJ1-4; no clear D gene. Input material: central memory CD4+ T cells from blood. CDR3 loop: CASSLLGGTNEKLFF. CDR3 DNA: TGTGCCAGCAGCTTACTAGGTGGAACTAATGAAAAACTGTTTTTT.